This T cell receptor beta chain was documented in a study of beta chain features in type 1 diabetes. Study-level results: Moderate yet significant TCRB CDR3 shortening was seen in Type 1 diabetes patients in all four CD4+ subsets.

This clone occurred a few times. The antigen is unknown. The entirety of the isolated RNA underwent reverse transcription, so expressed TCRB transcripts were sequenced. Clones were sequenced by immunoSEQ multiplex PCR, and TCRdb holds only the in-frame ones, with some missing. The data contain 600,000 to 750,000 clones, around 12% of them seen just once; the ten biggest clones take up around 0.12%. The source of this sequence is a man aged 25 to 40 with type 1 diabetes. The sample comprised naive CD4+ T cells from blood.

The CDR3 nucleotides are TGTGCCATCCCGACGGGGCAGACGTACACCGGGGAGCTGTTTTTT. Protein product: CAIPTGQTYTGELFF. The chain joins TRBV10-3 to TRBJ2-2, with D tentatively TRBD1 or TRBD2 (5 bases each). Germline V gene sequence: CDR1 ENHRY, CDR2 SYGVKD. This CDR3 has 15 residues. The V gene lost 8 bases and the J gene lost 3 bases, with 16 bases spanning the gap.